The 25 T cell receptor beta chains given below trace back to one sample, sequenced in a study of siplizumab effects on memory and regulatory T cells. Data came from immunoSEQ multiplex PCR; TCRdb stores just in-frame clones and leaves some out. The top ten hold 0.32% of the sample, which has approximately 110,000 clones, about 92% seen once. Sequencing was performed on CD4+ T cells sorted from blood. These receptors all stem from a human donor in good health.

This rearrangement joins TRBV29-1 to TRBJ2-7, with D tentatively TRBD1 (5 bases). The V gene's germline CDR1 is SQVTM and CDR2 ANQGSEA. The CDR3 is 11 residues long. V was shortened by 7 bases and J by 3 bases, with 10 bases between the two germline ends. Written as DNA, the CDR3 is TGCAGCGGGGGCAATTACTACGAGCAGTACTTC. Its translation: CSGGNYYEQYF.

The rearrangement joins TRBV12-5 to TRBJ1-5; D is undetermined. There are 17 residues in the CDR3. Deletions cut 0 bases from V and 4 bases from J, with 16 bases between. Looked up from germline, CDR1 is LGHNT and CDR2 is FRNRAP. The CDR3 region is CASGLVDFPPRNQPQHF. The CDR3 DNA reads TGTGCTAGTGGTTTGGTAGATTTCCCTCCCCGTAATCAGCCCCAGCATTTT.

Here the CDR3 reads CASSPAGGLMNTEAFF. For the CDR3, the DNA is TGTGCCAGCTCACCCGCTGGAGGCTTAATGAACACTGAAGCTTTCTTT. This rearrangement joins TRBV18 to TRBJ1-1; D is ambiguous. Germline V CDR1 and CDR2: KGHSH, LQKENI. This CDR3 has 16 amino acids. Trimming stripped 3 bases from V and 0 bases from J, with 14 bases between.

This chain links TRBV19 with TRBJ1-2; a possible D gene is TRBD1 (6 bases). V gave up 4 bases and J gave up 4 bases, with 13 bases separating them. CDR3 length: 14 amino acids. Germline loops: CDR1 LNHDA, CDR2 SQIVND (reference sequence). The CDR3 protein is CASSKQTGLYGYTF. In DNA form, the CDR3 reads TGTGCCAGTAGTAAACAAACAGGGCTCTATGGCTACACCTTC.

Note on this clone: The junction does not match germline at one end; this may be a read error. CDR3 sequence reads: CASSLREGAETQYF. Written as DNA, the CDR3 is TGTGCCAGCAGCTTACGGGAGGGGGCAGAGACCCAATACTTC. This chain links TRBV7-8 with TRBJ2-5; possibly TRBD2 for D (8 bases). Germline CDR1 is SGHVS and CDR2 is FQNEAQ. This CDR3 is built from 14 residues.

This chain links TRBV29-1 with TRBJ2-5, with 7 positions matching TRBD2. This CDR3 is 15 amino acids long. Germline assignment: CDR1 SQVTM and CDR2 ANQGSEA. The trim removed 3 bases at V and 1 base at J, leaving 8 bases unmatched. The CDR3 spells CSVDGFGRSQETQYF. The CDR3 nucleotides are TGCAGCGTTGACGGATTCGGGAGGAGCCAAGAGACCCAGTACTTC. Full variable domain (rest looked up from reference TRBV29-1 and TRBJ2-5): SAVISQKPSRDICQRGTSLTIQCQVDSQVTMMFWYRQQPGQSLTLIATANQGSEATYESGFVIDKFPISRPNLTFSTLTVSNMSPEDSSIYLCSVDGFGRSQETQYFGPGTRLLVL.

This chain uses TRBV9 with TRBJ2-2; 8 nucleotides line up with TRBD1. The CDR3 consists of 16 residues. Germline V gives CDR1 SGDLS, CDR2 YYNGEE. V shed 1 base, J shed 4 bases, and the junction held 6 bases outside the gene matches. The CDR3 sequence is CASSVRWTGTTGELFF. DNA for the CDR3: TGTGCCAGCAGCGTAAGGTGGACAGGGACCACCGGGGAGCTGTTTTTT.

The genes are TRBV12-5 and TRBJ1-2, with a weak D call TRBD1 (6 bases). Germline V gene sequence: CDR1 LGHNT, CDR2 FRNRAP. Trimming removed 0 bases from V and 5 bases from J, with 7 bases in between. There are 13 residues in the CDR3. CDR3 residues: CASGLVGGYGYTF. The DNA for the CDR3 is TGTGCTAGTGGTTTGGTAGGGGGTTATGGCTACACCTTC.

V usage is TRBV7-9 and J usage is TRBJ2-5; unclear D gene. From germline, CDR1 is SEHNR and CDR2 FQNEAQ (reference sequence). The CDR3 has 14 amino acids. Between the trimmed V and J ends, which lost 5 bases and 8 bases, there was a span of 18 bases. The CDR3: CASSTARQESTQYF. CDR3 nucleotides: TGTGCCAGCAGCACCGCTAGACAAGAGAGTACCCAGTACTTC.

The chain recombines TRBV19 with TRBJ2-7; 8 bases are a match to TRBD1. CDR1 and CDR2 (germline): LNHDA, SQIVND (reference sequence). This CDR3 comprises 14 residues. V gave up 4 bases and J gave up 0 bases; unmatched junction bases: 2. The CDR3 here is CASSKTGASYEQYF. The DNA of the CDR3 is TGTGCCAGTAGTAAGACAGGGGCCTCCTACGAGCAGTACTTC. Combining the CDR3 with reference TRBV19 and TRBJ2-7 gives the whole variable domain DGGITQSPKYLFRKEGQNVTLSCEQNLNHDAMYWYRQDPGQGLRLIYYSQIVNDFQKGDIAEGYSVSREKKESFPLTVTSAQKNPTAFYLCASSKTGASYEQYFGPGTRLTVT.

The V call is TRBV5-1, the J call TRBJ1-2; 8 bases line up with TRBD1. The CDR3 spans 15 residues. Per germline, CDR1 SGHRS and CDR2 YFSETQ. V lost 5 bases, J lost 4 bases, and 10 bases stayed unmatched. The CDR3 sequence is CASSRGTGDFYGYTF. CDR3 DNA: TGCGCCAGCAGTCGCGGGACAGGAGATTTCTATGGCTACACCTTC.

The CDR3 protein is CASSQEAFFTEAFF. In nucleotides, the CDR3 is TGTGCCAGCAGCCAAGAGGCGTTTTTCACTGAAGCTTTCTTT. The genes are TRBV4-2 and TRBJ1-1; D is undetermined. This CDR3 spans 14 amino acids. Trimming removed 0 bases at V and 4 bases at J, with 9 bases between. Germline CDR1 reads LGHNA; CDR2 reads YNFKEQ.

This sequence joins TRBV6-5 and TRBJ2-3, with TRBD1 as a possible D gene (6 bases). Trimming took 10 bases from V and 5 from J, leaving 10 bases between them. The CDR3 spans 11 residues. The germline CDR1 and CDR2 sequences are MNHEY and SVGAGI. The CDR3 sequence: CATEGGDTQYF. DNA of the CDR3: TGTGCCACCGAAGGGGGAGATACGCAGTATTTT.

The sample holds one count of this clone. V usage is TRBV27 and J usage is TRBJ1-4; D unresolved. Germline lookup yields CDR1 MNHEY and CDR2 SMNVEV (reference sequence). CDR3 length equals 14 residues. Trimming took off 1 base at V and 3 bases at J, with 6 bases between the two ends. CDR3 DNA: TGTGCCAGCAGTTTATATGGGCCTAATGAAAAACTGTTTTTT. Translating gives CASSLYGPNEKLFF.

The chain links TRBV4-2 to TRBJ1-5, with 8 bases matching TRBD1. Germline values: CDR1 LGHNA, CDR2 YNFKEQ. J gave up 1 base and V 4 bases, and 3 bases lay outside the gene matches. This CDR3 has 15 amino acids. CDR3 coding DNA: TGTGCCAGCAGCCCAGGGACAGGAAGCAATCAGCCCCAGCATTTT. Its translation: CASSPGTGSNQPQHF.

This chain uses TRBV20-1 with TRBJ2-7, with no clear D. Trimming cost V 0 bases and J 5 bases, with 5 bases left between them. CDR1 is DFQATT and CDR2 is SNEGSKA in the germline V gene (reference sequence). The CDR3 sequence is 11 residues long. The CDR3 loop reads CSARDIHEQYF. CDR3 nucleotide sequence: TGCAGTGCTAGAGATATCCACGAGCAGTACTTC.

The genes are TRBV9 and TRBJ2-5; D is ambiguous. CDR3 length: 13 residues. V shed 4 bases and J shed 1 base, with 8 bases lying between them. Germline CDR1 SGDLS, CDR2 YYNGEE. This chain's CDR3 is CASSTGSQETQYF. The CDR3 DNA sequence: TGTGCCAGCAGCACCGGGTCCCAAGAGACCCAGTACTTC.

The table lists this clone with a count of one. This chain connects TRBV29-1 to TRBJ2-7; D not resolved. The V end was cut by 6 bases, the J end by 7 bases, with 25 bases between. Germline V CDR1 and CDR2: SQVTM, ANQGSEA. This CDR3 has 15 residues. The CDR3 bases are TGCAGCGTAAGCGATGTCGGTAGGGCCCGGGTTGAGCAGTACTTC. Protein sequence: CSVSDVGRARVEQYF.

This clone was seen a single time. The genes are TRBV5-6 and TRBJ2-2; D not resolved. CDR3 length: 16 amino acids. Per germline, CDR1 SGHDT and CDR2 YYEEEE. Trimming cost V 4 bases and J 0 bases, with 13 bases left between them. The CDR3 reads CASSRAVTSNTGELFF. CDR3 coding DNA: TGTGCCAGCAGCCGCGCGGTGACCTCGAACACCGGGGAGCTGTTTTTT.

The V gene is TRBV7-2, the J gene TRBJ2-7, with D possibly matching TRBD2 (5 bases). Germline V gene sequence: CDR1 SGHTA, CDR2 FQGNSA. The CDR3 consists of 13 residues. V was cut by 5 bases and J by 3 bases, with 11 bases left in between. CDR3 sequence: CASSPPGSYEQYF. In DNA form, the CDR3 reads TGTGCCAGCAGCCCCCCGGGGAGCTACGAGCAGTACTTC.

This sequence joins TRBV6-1 and TRBJ1-2, with D tentatively TRBD1 (5 bases). Germline CDR1 is MNHNS and CDR2 is SASEGT. The CDR3 spans 13 residues. The germline V and J ends were trimmed by 0 bases and 6 bases, with 8 bases remaining between them. CDR3 bases: TGTGCCAGCAGTGAAGCGGGGGAGGATGGCTACACCTTC. Amino acid sequence: CASSEAGEDGYTF.

This chain joins TRBV21-1 and TRBJ2-7; the listed D gene, TRBD2, was not tested against the DNA. TRBV21-1 is a pseudogene locus. This CDR3 has 14 amino acids. This CDR3 reads CASSKWERTYEQYF. The DNA for the CDR3 is TGTGCCAGCAGCAAATGGGAGAGAACCTACGAGCAGTACTTC.

The chain employs TRBV5-4 and TRBJ2-1; possible D gene TRBD2, 6 bases. Germline assignment: CDR1 SGHNT and CDR2 YYREEE (reference sequence). The CDR3 spans 15 residues. The V and J ends lost 2 bases and 1 base respectively, with 10 bases between them. CDR3 loop: CASSFLAGSYNEQFF. The DNA for the CDR3 is TGTGCCAGCAGCTTCCTGGCGGGGTCCTACAATGAGCAGTTCTTC. The full variable domain, rest sourced from reference TRBV5-4 and TRBJ2-1, is ETGVTQSPTHLIKTRGQQVTLRCSSQSGHNTVSWYQQALGQGPQFIFQYYREEENGRGNFPPRFSGLQFPNYSSELNVNALELDDSALYLCASSFLAGSYNEQFFGPGTRLTVL.

This rearrangement joins TRBV7-2 to TRBJ1-1; D possibly corresponds to TRBD1 (6 bases). Germline V gives CDR1 SGHTA, CDR2 FQGNSA. CDR3 length: 12 residues. Trimming took 4 bases from V and 14 from J, leaving 17 bases between them. The CDR3 DNA sequence: TGTGCCAGCAGCTACGCCGGGACAAATATCTTCTTT. Amino acid sequence: CASSYAGTNIFF.

The CDR3 DNA reads as TGTGCCAGTAGTCTGACAGGTGCTCAGGGAGCTTTCTTT. Its translation: CASSLTGAQGAFF. The V call is TRBV19, the J call TRBJ1-1, with D possibly being TRBD1 (6 bases). Per germline, CDR1 LNHDA and CDR2 SQIVND (reference sequence). Trimming removed 5 bases from V and 10 bases from J, with 17 bases in between. CDR3 size: 13 residues.